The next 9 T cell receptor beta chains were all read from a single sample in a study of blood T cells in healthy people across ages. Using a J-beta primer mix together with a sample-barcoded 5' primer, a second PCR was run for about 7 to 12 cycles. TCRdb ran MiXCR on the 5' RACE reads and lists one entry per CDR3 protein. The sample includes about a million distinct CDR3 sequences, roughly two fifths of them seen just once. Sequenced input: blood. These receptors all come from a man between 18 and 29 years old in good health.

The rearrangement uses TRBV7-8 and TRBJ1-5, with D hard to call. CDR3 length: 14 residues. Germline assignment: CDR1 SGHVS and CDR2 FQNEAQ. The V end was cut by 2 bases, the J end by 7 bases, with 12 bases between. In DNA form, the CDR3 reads TGTGCCAGCAGCTTAAGCTCTACGAACCAGCCCCAGCATTTT. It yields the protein CASSLSSTNQPQHF.

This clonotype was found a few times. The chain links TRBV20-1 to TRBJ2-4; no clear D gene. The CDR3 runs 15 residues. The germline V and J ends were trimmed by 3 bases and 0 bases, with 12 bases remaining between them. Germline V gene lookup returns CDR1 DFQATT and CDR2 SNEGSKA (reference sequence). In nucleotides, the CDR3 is TGCAGTGCTAGGTTGTCCGAACTAGCCAAAAACATTCAGTACTTC. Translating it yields CSARLSELAKNIQYF.

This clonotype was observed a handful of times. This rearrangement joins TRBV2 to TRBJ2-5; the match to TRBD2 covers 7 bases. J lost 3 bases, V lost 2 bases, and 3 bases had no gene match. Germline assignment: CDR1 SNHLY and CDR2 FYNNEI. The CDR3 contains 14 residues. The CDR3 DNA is TGTGCCAGCAGTGAAATGGGGGGGAAAGAGACCCAGTACTTC. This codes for CASSEMGGKETQYF.

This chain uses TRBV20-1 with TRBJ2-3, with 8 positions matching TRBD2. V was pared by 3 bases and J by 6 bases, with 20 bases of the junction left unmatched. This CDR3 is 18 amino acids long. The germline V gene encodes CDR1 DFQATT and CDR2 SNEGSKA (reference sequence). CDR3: CSASVTRGGRASLDTQYF. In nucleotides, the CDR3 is TGCAGTGCTAGCGTAACCCGGGGGGGGAGAGCTTCACTGGATACGCAGTATTTT.

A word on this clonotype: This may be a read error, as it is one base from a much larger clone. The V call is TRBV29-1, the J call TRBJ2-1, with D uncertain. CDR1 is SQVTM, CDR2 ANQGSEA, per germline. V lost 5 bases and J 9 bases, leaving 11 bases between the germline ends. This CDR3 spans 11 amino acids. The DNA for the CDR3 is TGCAGCGTTTGGGCACAGAGTGAGCAGTTCTTC. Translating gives CSVWAQSEQFF.

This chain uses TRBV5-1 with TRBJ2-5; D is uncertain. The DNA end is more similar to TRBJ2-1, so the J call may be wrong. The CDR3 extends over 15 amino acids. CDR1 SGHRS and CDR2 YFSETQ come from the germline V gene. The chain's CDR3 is CASSFNADHQETQFF. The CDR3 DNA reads TGCGCCAGCAGCTTTAACGCAGACCACCAAGAGACCCAGTTCTTC.

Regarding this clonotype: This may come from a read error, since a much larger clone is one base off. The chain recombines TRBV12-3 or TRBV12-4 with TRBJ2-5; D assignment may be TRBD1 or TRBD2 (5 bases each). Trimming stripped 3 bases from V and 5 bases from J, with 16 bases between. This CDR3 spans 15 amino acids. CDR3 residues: CASSFAWDGRETQYF. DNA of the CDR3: TGTGCCAGCAGTTTTGCTTGGGACGGACGCGAGACCCAGTACTTC.

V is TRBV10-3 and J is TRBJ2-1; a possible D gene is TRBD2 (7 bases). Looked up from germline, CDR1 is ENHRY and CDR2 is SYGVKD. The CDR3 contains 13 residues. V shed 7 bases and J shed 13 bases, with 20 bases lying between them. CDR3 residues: CAITGGGQETQFF. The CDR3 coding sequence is TGTGCCATCACGGGCGGGGGACAAGAGACCCAGTTCTTC.

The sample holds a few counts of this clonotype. The DNA of the CDR3 is TGCAGCGTTGCGCCGGGGTTCAATTCACCCCTCCACTTT. This codes for CSVAPGFNSPLHF. The chain links TRBV29-1 to TRBJ1-6; no reliable D call. This CDR3 has 13 residues. V lost 4 bases, J lost 7 bases, and 11 bases lay in between. Germline-derived CDR1 and CDR2 are SQVTM and ANQGSEA.